The rows below give T cell receptor beta chains drawn from one sample of a study of PD-1 blockade in mismatch repair-deficient tumors. Measured with immunoSEQ multiplex PCR; TCRdb has only the in-frame clones, and not every one. The repertoire consists of about 110,000 clones, with roughly 80% occurring once and the leading ten covering around 4.7%. The sequencing here drew on peripheral blood, taken approximately 64 weeks after starting pembrolizumab. The receptor set was obtained from an adult with mismatch repair-deficient cancer. CDR3s include the opening cysteine and the closing phenylalanine or tryptophan. The D gene is left open where the match is weak. The size entry is marked missing in some rows and otherwise reads once, few, many or a size class.

d_call,j_call,v_call,clone_size,cdr3_aa,cdr3_nt
-,TRBJ2-3,TRBV7-6,-,CASSLRDGGLSTDTQYF,TGTGCCAGCAGCTTACGTGATGGGGGTTTGAGCACAGATACGCAGTATTTT
-,TRBJ2-7,TRBV7-9,-,CASSAGLSYEQYF,TGTGCCAGCAGCGCGGGACTCTCCTACGAGCAGTACTTC
-,TRBJ1-2,TRBV7-2,few,CASSLNTGGGYTF,TGTGCCAGCAGCTTAAATACGGGGGGTGGCTACACCTTC
-,TRBJ2-3,TRBV7-3,once,CASSLIMGQSTDTQYF,TGTGCCAGCAGCTTAATCATGGGACAAAGCACAGATACGCAGTATTTT
TRBD1,TRBJ1-2,TRBV5-1,-,CASIDGPGQGNGYTF,TGCGCCAGCATCGATGGGCCGGGACAGGGAAATGGCTACACCTTC
TRBD2,TRBJ2-2,TRBV4-2,-,CASSLSSGRPAGELFF,TGTGCCAGCAGCCTCTCTAGCGGGAGGCCGGCCGGGGAGCTGTTTTTT
-,TRBJ2-7,TRBV11-2,-,CASSLIGDTSYEQYF,TGTGCCAGCAGCCTTATTGGGGACACCTCCTACGAGCAGTACTTC
-,TRBJ1-2,TRBV10-3,-,CAISESTGGPANYGYTF,TGTGCCATCAGTGAGTCGACTGGGGGTCCAGCTAACTATGGCTACACCTTC
-,TRBJ1-5,TRBV2,-,CASSGQGRGSNQPQHF,TGTGCCAGCAGTGGCCAAGGACGAGGGAGCAATCAGCCCCAGCATTTT
TRBD1,TRBJ2-5,TRBV7-9,-,CASNLATGGQETQYF,TGTGCCAGCAACTTGGCGACAGGGGGTCAAGAGACCCAGTACTTC
-,TRBJ2-2,TRBV19,-,CASSIRTRNTGELFF,TGTGCCAGTAGTATAAGGACGAGAAACACCGGGGAGCTGTTTTTT
-,TRBJ2-1,TRBV15,-,CATSRFAANEQFF,TGTGCCACCAGCAGGTTCGCAGCAAATGAGCAGTTCTTC
-,TRBJ1-4,TRBV7-3,-,CASSTFVGSEKLFF,TGTGCCAGCAGCACCTTCGTTGGAAGTGAAAAACTGTTTTTT
TRBD1,TRBJ1-4,TRBV18,-,CASSPIQQGVGSEKLFF,TGTGCCAGCTCACCTATACAACAGGGGGTTGGAAGTGAAAAACTGTTTTTT
-,TRBJ1-5,TRBV6-5,-,CASKRDSSNQPQHF,TGTGCCAGCAAACGAGACAGTAGCAATCAGCCCCAGCATTTT
-,TRBJ1-1,TRBV2,-,CATLRELNTEAFF,TGTGCCACCCTCCGGGAGTTGAACACTGAAGCTTTCTTT